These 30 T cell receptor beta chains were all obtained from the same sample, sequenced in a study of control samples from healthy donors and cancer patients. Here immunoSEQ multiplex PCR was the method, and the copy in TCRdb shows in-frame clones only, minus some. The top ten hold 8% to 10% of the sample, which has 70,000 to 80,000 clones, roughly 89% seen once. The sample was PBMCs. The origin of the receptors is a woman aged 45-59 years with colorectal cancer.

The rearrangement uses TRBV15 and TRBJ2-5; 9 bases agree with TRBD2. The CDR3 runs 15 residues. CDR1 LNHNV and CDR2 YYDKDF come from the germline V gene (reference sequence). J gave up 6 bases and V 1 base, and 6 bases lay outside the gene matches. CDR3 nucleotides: TGTGCCACCAGCAGAGGTGGGACTAGCATGCAGACCCAGTACTTC. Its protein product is CATSRGGTSMQTQYF.

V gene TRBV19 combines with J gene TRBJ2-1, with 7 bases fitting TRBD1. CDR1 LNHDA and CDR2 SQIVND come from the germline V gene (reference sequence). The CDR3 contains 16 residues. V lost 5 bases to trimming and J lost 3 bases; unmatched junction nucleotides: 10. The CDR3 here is CASSFPSGQLYNEQFF. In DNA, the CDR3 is TGTGCCAGTAGTTTCCCCTCGGGACAGCTCTACAATGAGCAGTTCTTC. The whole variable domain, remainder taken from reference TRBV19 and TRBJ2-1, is DGGITQSPKYLFRKEGQNVTLSCEQNLNHDAMYWYRQDPGQGLRLIYYSQIVNDFQKGDIAEGYSVSREKKESFPLTVTSAQKNPTAFYLCASSFPSGQLYNEQFFGPGTRLTVL.

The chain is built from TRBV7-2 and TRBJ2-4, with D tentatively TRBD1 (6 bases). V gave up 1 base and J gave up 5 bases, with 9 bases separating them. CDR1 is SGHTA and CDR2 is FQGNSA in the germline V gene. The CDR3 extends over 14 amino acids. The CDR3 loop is CASSLDRAENIQYF. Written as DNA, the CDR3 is TGTGCCAGCAGCTTAGACAGGGCCGAAAACATTCAGTACTTC.

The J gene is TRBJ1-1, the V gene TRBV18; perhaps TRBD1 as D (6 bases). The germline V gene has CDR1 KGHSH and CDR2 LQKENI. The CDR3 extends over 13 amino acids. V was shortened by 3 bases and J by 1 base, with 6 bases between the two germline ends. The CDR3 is CASSPTGNTEAFF. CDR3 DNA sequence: TGTGCCAGCTCACCGACAGGGAACACTGAAGCTTTCTTT.

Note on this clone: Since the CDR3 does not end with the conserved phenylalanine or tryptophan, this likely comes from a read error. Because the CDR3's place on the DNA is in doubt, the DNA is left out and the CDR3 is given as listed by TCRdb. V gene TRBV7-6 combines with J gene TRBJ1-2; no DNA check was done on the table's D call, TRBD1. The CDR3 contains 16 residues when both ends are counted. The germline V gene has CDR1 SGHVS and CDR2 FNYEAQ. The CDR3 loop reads CASSLDLPTGPLSTLV.

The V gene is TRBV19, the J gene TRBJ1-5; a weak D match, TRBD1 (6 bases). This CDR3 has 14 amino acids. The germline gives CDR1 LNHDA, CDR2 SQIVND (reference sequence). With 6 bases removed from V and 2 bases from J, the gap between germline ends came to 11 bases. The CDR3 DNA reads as TGTGCCAGTAGACAGGGAGTTGGCAATCAGCCCCAGCATTTT. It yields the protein CASRQGVGNQPQHF.

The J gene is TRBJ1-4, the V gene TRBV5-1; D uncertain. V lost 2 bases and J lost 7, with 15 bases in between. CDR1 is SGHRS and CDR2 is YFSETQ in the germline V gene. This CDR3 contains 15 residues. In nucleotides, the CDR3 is TGCGCCAGCAGCTTTTCAGGAATTTCTAGTGAAAAACTGTTTTTT. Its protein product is CASSFSGISSEKLFF. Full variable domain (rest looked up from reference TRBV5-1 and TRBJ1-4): KAGVTQTPRYLIKTRGQQVTLSCSPISGHRSVSWYQQTPGQGLQFLFEYFSETQRNKGNFPGRFSGRQFSNSRSEMNVSTLELGDSALYLCASSFSGISSEKLFFGSGTQLSVL.

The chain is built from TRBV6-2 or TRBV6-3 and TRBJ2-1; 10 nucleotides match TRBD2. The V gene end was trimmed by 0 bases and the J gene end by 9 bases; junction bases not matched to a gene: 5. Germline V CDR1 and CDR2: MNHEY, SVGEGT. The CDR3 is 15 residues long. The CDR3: CASSYSVAGGGEQFF. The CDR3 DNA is TGTGCCAGCAGTTACTCGGTAGCGGGGGGTGGTGAGCAGTTCTTC.

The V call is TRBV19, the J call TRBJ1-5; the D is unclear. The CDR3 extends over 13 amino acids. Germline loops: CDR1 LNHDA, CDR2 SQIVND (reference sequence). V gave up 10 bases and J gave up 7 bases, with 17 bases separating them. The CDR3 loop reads CATSPGHGQPQHF. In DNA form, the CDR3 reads TGTGCCACCTCTCCTGGGCACGGGCAGCCCCAGCATTTT.

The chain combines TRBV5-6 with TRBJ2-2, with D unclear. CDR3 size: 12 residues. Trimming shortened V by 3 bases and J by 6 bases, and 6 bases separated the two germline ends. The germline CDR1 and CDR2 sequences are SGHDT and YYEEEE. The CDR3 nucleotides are TGTGCCAGCAGCTCTCGGGCCGGGGAGCTGTTTTTT. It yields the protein CASSSRAGELFF.

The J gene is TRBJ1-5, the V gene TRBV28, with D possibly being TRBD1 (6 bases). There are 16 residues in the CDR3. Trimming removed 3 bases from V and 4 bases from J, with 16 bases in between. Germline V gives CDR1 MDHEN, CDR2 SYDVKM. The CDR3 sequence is CASSFGGQGQNQPQHF. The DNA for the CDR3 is TGTGCCAGCAGTTTCGGGGGGCAGGGACAAAATCAGCCCCAGCATTTT.

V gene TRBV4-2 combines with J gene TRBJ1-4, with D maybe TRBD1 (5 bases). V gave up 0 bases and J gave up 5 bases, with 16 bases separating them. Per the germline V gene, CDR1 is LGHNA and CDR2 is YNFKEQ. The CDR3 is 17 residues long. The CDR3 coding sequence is TGTGCCAGCAGCCAAGATCCAGTTCGCAGGGAGAATGAAAAACTGTTTTTT. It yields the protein CASSQDPVRRENEKLFF.

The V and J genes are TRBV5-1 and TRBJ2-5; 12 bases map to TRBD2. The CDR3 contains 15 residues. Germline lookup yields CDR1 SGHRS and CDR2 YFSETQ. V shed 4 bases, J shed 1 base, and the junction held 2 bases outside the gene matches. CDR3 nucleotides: TGCGCCAGCAGCGGACTAGCGGGGACCCAAGAGACCCAGTACTTC. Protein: CASSGLAGTQETQYF. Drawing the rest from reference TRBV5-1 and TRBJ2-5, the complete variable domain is KAGVTQTPRYLIKTRGQQVTLSCSPISGHRSVSWYQQTPGQGLQFLFEYFSETQRNKGNFPGRFSGRQFSNSRSEMNVSTLELGDSALYLCASSGLAGTQETQYFGPGTRLLVL.

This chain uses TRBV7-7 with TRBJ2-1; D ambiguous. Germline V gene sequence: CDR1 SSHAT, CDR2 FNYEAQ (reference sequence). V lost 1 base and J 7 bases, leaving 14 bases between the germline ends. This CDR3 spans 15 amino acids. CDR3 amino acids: CASSLVYSRENEQFF. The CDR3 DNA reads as TGTGCCAGCAGCTTAGTATACAGTAGAGAGAATGAGCAGTTCTTC.

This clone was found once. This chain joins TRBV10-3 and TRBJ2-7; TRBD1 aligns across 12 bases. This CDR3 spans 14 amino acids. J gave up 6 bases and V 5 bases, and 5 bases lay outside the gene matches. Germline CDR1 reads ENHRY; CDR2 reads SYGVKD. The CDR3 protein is CAISPGQGAVEQYV. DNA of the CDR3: TGTGCCATCAGTCCGGGACAGGGGGCAGTCGAGCAGTACGTC.

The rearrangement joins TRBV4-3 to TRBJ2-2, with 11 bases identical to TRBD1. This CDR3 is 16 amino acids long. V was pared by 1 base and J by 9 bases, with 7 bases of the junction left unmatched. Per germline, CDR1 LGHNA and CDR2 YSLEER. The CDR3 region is CASSQGLGQGDRELFF. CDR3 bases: TGCGCCAGCAGCCAAGGTCTGGGACAGGGGGACAGGGAGCTGTTTTTT.

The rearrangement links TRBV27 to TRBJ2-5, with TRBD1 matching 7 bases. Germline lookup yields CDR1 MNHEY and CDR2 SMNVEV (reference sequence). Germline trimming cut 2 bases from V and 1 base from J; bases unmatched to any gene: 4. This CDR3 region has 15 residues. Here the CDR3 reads CASSLRDSFQETQYF. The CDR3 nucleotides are TGTGCCAGCAGTTTAAGGGACAGCTTCCAAGAGACCCAGTACTTC.

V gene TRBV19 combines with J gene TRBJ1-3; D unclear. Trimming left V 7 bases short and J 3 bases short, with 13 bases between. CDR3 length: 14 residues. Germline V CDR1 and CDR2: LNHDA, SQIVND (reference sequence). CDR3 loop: CASTPNGVGNTIYF. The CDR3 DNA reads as TGTGCCAGTACTCCGAATGGAGTTGGAAACACCATATATTTT. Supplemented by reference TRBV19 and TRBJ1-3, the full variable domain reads DGGITQSPKYLFRKEGQNVTLSCEQNLNHDAMYWYRQDPGQGLRLIYYSQIVNDFQKGDIAEGYSVSREKKESFPLTVTSAQKNPTAFYLCASTPNGVGNTIYFGEGSWLTVV.

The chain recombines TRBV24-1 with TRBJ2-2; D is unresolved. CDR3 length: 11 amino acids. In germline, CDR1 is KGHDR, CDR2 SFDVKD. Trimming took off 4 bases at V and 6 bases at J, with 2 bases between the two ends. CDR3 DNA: TGTGCCACCAGTGAATCCGGGGAGCTGTTTTTT. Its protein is CATSESGELFF.

CDR3 DNA sequence: TGTGCCAGCAGACCCGATGGGGGGGCAAAGGTGACTTATGGCTACACCTTC. Amino acids: CASRPDGGAKVTYGYTF. V usage is TRBV27 and J usage is TRBJ1-2, with D possibly TRBD1 on 6 matching bases. The CDR3 has 17 residues. The germline V and J ends were trimmed by 6 bases and 5 bases, with 25 bases remaining between them. Germline CDR1 and CDR2: MNHEY and SMNVEV (reference sequence).

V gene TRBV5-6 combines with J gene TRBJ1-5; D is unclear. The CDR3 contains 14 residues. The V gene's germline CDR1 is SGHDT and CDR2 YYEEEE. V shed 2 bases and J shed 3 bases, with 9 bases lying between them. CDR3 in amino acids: CASSFGPNNQPQHF. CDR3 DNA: TGTGCCAGCAGCTTTGGTCCGAACAATCAGCCCCAGCATTTT.

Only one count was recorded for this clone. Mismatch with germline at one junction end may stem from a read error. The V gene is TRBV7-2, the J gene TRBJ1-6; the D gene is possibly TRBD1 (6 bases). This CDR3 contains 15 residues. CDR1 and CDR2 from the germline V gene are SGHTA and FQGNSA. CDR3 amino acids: CASSPGDLYNSLLHF. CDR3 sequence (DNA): TGTGCCAGCAGCCCAGGGGACCTCTATAATTCACTCCTCCACTTT.

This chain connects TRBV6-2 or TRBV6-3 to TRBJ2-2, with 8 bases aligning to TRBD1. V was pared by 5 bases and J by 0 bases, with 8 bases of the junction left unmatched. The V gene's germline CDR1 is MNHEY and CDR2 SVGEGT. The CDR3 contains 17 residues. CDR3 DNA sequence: TGTGCCAGCAGTGTCGACCAGGGGGCCGCGAACACCGGGGAGCTGTTTTTT. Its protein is CASSVDQGAANTGELFF.

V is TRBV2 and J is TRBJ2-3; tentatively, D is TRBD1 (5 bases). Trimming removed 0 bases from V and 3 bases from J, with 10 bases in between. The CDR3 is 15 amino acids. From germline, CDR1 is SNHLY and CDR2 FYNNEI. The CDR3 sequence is CASSEAGPSTDTQYF. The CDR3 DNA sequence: TGTGCCAGCAGTGAAGCGGGGCCGTCTACAGATACGCAGTATTTT.

In nucleotides, the CDR3 is TGTGCCAGCAGCCTTAGGTCTGTCTATGAGCAGTTCTTC. Translation gives CASSLRSVYEQFF. The V gene is TRBV7-8, the J gene TRBJ2-1; D unresolved. This CDR3 spans 13 amino acids. Germline CDR1 reads SGHVS; CDR2 reads FQNEAQ. Trimming shortened V by 5 bases and J by 8 bases, and 13 bases separated the two germline ends.

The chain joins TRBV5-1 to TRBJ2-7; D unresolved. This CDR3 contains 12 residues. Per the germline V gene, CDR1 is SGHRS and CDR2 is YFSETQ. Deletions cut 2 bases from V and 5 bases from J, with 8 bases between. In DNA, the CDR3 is TGCGCCAGCAGCTTAGTCCTGAACGAGCAGTACGTC. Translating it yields CASSLVLNEQYV.

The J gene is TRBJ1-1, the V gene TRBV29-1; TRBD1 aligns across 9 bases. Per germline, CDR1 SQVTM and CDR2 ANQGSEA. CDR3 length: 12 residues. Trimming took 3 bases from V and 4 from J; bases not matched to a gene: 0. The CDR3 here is CSVETGGTEAFF. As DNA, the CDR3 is TGCAGCGTTGAGACAGGGGGCACTGAAGCTTTCTTT.

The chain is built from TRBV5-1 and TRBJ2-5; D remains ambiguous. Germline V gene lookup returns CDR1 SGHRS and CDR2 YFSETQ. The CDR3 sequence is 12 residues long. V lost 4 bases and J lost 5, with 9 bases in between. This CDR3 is CASSGFGETQYF. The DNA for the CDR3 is TGCGCCAGCAGCGGGTTCGGGGAGACCCAGTACTTC.

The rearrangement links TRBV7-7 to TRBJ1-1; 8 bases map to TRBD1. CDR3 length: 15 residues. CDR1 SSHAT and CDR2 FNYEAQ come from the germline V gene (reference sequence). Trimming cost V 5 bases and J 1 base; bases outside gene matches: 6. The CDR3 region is CASSPQGAPNTEAFF. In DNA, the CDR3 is TGTGCCAGCAGCCCCCAGGGGGCCCCGAACACTGAAGCTTTCTTT.

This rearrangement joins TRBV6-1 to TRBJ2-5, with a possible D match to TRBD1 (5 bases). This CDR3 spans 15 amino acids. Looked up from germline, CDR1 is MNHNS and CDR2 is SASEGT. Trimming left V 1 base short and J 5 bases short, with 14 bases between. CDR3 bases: TGTGCCAGCAGTGAAGGAGCAGGGCAACTCGAGACCCAGTACTTC. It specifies CASSEGAGQLETQYF.